This T cell receptor beta chain was recorded in a study of CD4 T cells in relation to SARS-CoV-2 and coronaviruses. Study-wide background: PBMCs were cultured with antigen for around nine days before TCR beta sequencing. Study-wide findings and caveats: In around 67% of donors, memory CD4+ clonotypes crossrecognized SARS-CoV-2 and at least one common cold coronavirus spike.

Profiled with immunoSEQ multiplex PCR; TCRdb holds only in-frame clones, not every one. The data show 16,000 or so clones, roughly 80% seen once. This clone was seen a handful of times. The antigen remains unidentified. Before the COVID-19 pandemic, during about 2010-2018, CD4+ T cells were taken from unexposed donors. After around nine days of culture, CD4+ T cells were isolated. Cultures held two million PBMCs per well with 9 to 10 IU/ml IL-2. Trimming pared 3 bases from V and 5 bases from J, leaving 10 bases between. CDR3 length: 13 residues. Germline V gene data show CDR1 as MGHRA and CDR2 as YSYEKL.

Sequencing was carried out using CD4+ T cells from PBMCs, cultured in vitro. The TCR was taken from a human donor in good health. The J gene is TRBJ1-2, the V gene TRBV4-1; D call uncertain. The CDR3 sequence is CASSQPSRYGYTF. The CDR3 DNA is TGCGCCAGCAGCCAGCCCTCGAGGTATGGCTACACCTTC.